The rows below give T cell receptor beta chains drawn from one sample of a study of T cells in Graves' hyperthyroidism and ophthalmopathy. MiXCR, run by TCRdb on the multiplex PCR reads, gives a single entry per CDR3 protein. The table shows some 350,000 distinct CDR3 sequences, with 12% to 15% occurring only once. Sequencing was carried out using blood. The receptors were sampled from a woman aged 40-49 years with Graves' ophthalmopathy. The CDR3 runs from the conserved cysteine through the conserved F or W. A D gene is named only where the DNA matches it firmly. Size values are once, few and many counts, or a class for expanded clones, and some rows have none.

J gene,clone size,V gene,D gene,CDR3 protein,CDR3 DNA
TRBJ1-1,.,TRBV5-1,TRBD1,CASSLASTGANTEAFF,TGCGCCAGCAGCTTGGCATCCACAGGGGCAAACACTGAAGCTTTCTTT
TRBJ1-1,many,TRBV20-1,.,CSAPPPWVTEAFF,TGCAGTGCTCCCCCTCCGTGGGTAACTGAAGCTTTCTTT
TRBJ1-3,many,TRBV12-5,.,CASGLERGAGNTIYF,TGTGCTAGTGGTTTGGAGAGGGGTGCTGGAAACACCATATATTTT
TRBJ2-2,.,TRBV5-1,.,CASSFTGVGELFF,TGCGCCAGCAGCTTCACGGGTGTCGGGGAGCTGTTTTTT
TRBJ2-1,.,TRBV5-6,.,CASNRQSSYEQFF,TGTGCCAGCAACCGACAGTCCTCCTATGAGCAGTTCTTC
TRBJ1-5,few,TRBV30,.,CAWGNRDNQPQHF,TGTGCCTGGGGAAACAGGGATAATCAGCCCCAGCATTTT
TRBJ1-3,few,TRBV13,.,CASSLGRGAQDTIYF,TGTGCCAGCAGCTTAGGGCGGGGGGCGCAGGACACCATATATTTT
TRBJ2-1,few,TRBV7-9,.,CASSPKGRYEQFF,TGTGCCAGCAGCCCCAAGGGAAGATATGAGCAGTTCTTC
TRBJ1-2,many,TRBV2,.,CASKRSMFQQGYTF,TGTGCCAGCAAGCGATCCATGTTCCAACAGGGCTACACCTTC
TRBJ2-3,many,TRBV28,.,CASSAATFRGSDTQYF,TGTGCCAGCAGTGCCGCGACGTTTCGAGGGTCAGATACGCAGTATTTT
TRBJ2-3,many,TRBV29-1,TRBD2,CSVEGLAGWTDTQYF,TGCAGCGTTGAGGGACTAGCGGGATGGACAGATACGCAGTATTTT
TRBJ2-4,.,TRBV3-1,.,CASSLLSEGDIQYF,TGTGCCAGCAGCCTCTTAAGTGAGGGGGACATTCAGTACTTC
TRBJ2-5,.,TRBV20-1,.,CSARYVETQATQYF,TGCAGTGCTAGATACGTGGAGACACAGGCGACCCAGTACTTC
TRBJ1-1,many,TRBV2,.,CASPRLVQSEAFF,TGTGCCAGCCCTCGATTAGTACAATCTGAAGCTTTCTTT
TRBJ2-3,.,TRBV20-1,.,CSAGLVDTQYF,TGCAGTGCGGGTTTGGTAGATACGCAGTATTTT
TRBJ2-7,few,TRBV18,TRBD2,CASSPGLAEYEQYF,TGTGCCAGCTCCCCGGGACTAGCGGAATACGAGCAGTACTTC